Following are 27 T cell receptor beta chains from one sample sequenced in a study of blood T cell repertoires in COVID-19. Assay: immunoSEQ multiplex PCR; the TCRdb copy retains only in-frame clones and omits some. The table lists tens of thousands of clones, over 70% of them singletons, with roughly 13% in the top ten. Sequencing was done on a sample of peripheral blood. These receptors were collected from a human donor with active COVID-19. The donor label of this sample is uncertain.

The rearrangement joins TRBV6-4 to TRBJ2-3, with D perhaps matching TRBD2 (7 bases). The CDR3 sequence is 14 residues long. Germline V lookup: CDR1 MRHNA, CDR2 SNTAGT. The V end was cut by 3 bases, the J end by 4 bases, with 11 bases between. In DNA form, the CDR3 reads TGTGCCAGCAGTGAGCGCGGGGGCTCAGATACGCAGTATTTT. Protein: CASSERGGSDTQYF.

The chain uses TRBV18 and TRBJ2-1, with TRBD2 matching 14 bases. The CDR3 loop spans 17 amino acids. Per the germline V gene, CDR1 is KGHSH and CDR2 is LQKENI. The V gene end was trimmed by 2 bases and the J gene end by 6 bases; junction bases not matched to a gene: 6. The CDR3 sequence: CASSPRTSGRIGNEQFF. The CDR3 DNA sequence: TGTGCCAGCTCACCAAGGACTAGCGGGAGGATTGGCAATGAGCAGTTCTTC.

The chain is built from TRBV27 and TRBJ2-7; maybe TRBD1 (6 bases). Germline CDR1 MNHEY, CDR2 SMNVEV (reference sequence). The CDR3 totals 15 residues. Trimming stripped 5 bases from V and 7 bases from J, with 21 bases between. DNA for the CDR3: TGTGCCAGCAGTGGGGGACACAAGCCTTTGGGAGAGCAGTACTTC. This encodes CASSGGHKPLGEQYF.

The chain uses TRBV9 and TRBJ1-1; 8 bases match TRBD1. Germline V gene sequence: CDR1 SGDLS, CDR2 YYNGEE. With 0 bases clipped from V and 5 bases from J, the junction kept 3 bases outside the gene matches. CDR3 length: 14 residues. In DNA, the CDR3 is TGTGCCAGCAGCGTAGTGGGGACAGGTACTGAAGCTTTCTTT. It specifies CASSVVGTGTEAFF.

The chain uses TRBV7-2 and TRBJ2-7, with D unresolved. The CDR3 length is 12 residues. Looked up from germline, CDR1 is SGHTA and CDR2 is FQGNSA. The V end lost 3 bases, the J end lost 4 bases, and 7 bases lay between the germline ends. CDR3 sequence (DNA): TGTGCCAGCAGCTTTAACAGTTACGAGCAGTACTTC. This codes for CASSFNSYEQYF. Using reference TRBV7-2 and TRBJ2-7 for the parts outside the CDR3, the full variable domain is GAGVSQSPSNKVTEKGKDVELRCDPISGHTALYWYRQSLGQGLEFLIYFQGNSAPDKSGLPSDRFSAERTGGSVSTLTIQRTQQEDSAVYLCASSFNSYEQYFGPGTRLTVT.

The chain carries TRBV2 and TRBJ2-7, with TRBD2 identical over 14 bases. Losses at the gene ends were 8 bases for V and 6 bases for J; bases not matched to a gene: 6. Germline V lookup: CDR1 SNHLY, CDR2 FYNNEI. The CDR3 spans 14 residues. The CDR3 spells CASGRTSGRSEQYF. The CDR3 DNA sequence: TGTGCCAGCGGTAGGACTAGCGGGAGGAGCGAGCAGTACTTC.

V usage is TRBV4-1 and J usage is TRBJ2-5; possibly TRBD2 for D (5 bases). The germline V gene encodes CDR1 MGHRA and CDR2 YSYEKL. Trimming left V 1 base short and J 5 bases short, with 8 bases between. The CDR3 is made up of 13 amino acids. CDR3 DNA sequence: TGCGCCAGCAGCCAAGGACTATTTGAGACCCAGTACTTC. Residues: CASSQGLFETQYF.

This clone showed up just a few times. This chain joins TRBV5-5 and TRBJ2-3; D uncertain. V was cut by 3 bases and J by 5 bases, with 10 bases left in between. Per the germline V gene, CDR1 is SGHKS and CDR2 is YYEKEE (reference sequence). This CDR3 has 13 residues. The CDR3 loop is CASSSLRRDTQYF. In nucleotides, the CDR3 is TGTGCCAGCAGCTCCCTTCGTAGAGATACGCAGTATTTT.

The chain carries TRBV19 and TRBJ2-1; no clear D gene. Trimming cost V 6 bases and J 5 bases, with 8 bases left between them. The CDR3 loop spans 12 amino acids. Germline V gene data show CDR1 as LNHDA and CDR2 as SQIVND (reference sequence). For the CDR3, the DNA is TGTGCCAGTAGCGCCCGGGACAATGAGCAGTTCTTC. This sequence encodes CASSARDNEQFF. Full variable domain (rest looked up from reference TRBV19 and TRBJ2-1): DGGITQSPKYLFRKEGQNVTLSCEQNLNHDAMYWYRQDPGQGLRLIYYSQIVNDFQKGDIAEGYSVSREKKESFPLTVTSAQKNPTAFYLCASSARDNEQFFGPGTRLTVL.

The chain recombines TRBV6-5 with TRBJ1-6; 8 positions agree with TRBD1. J was trimmed by 9 bases and V by 6 bases; bases with no gene match: 10. CDR1 MNHEY and CDR2 SVGAGI come from the germline V gene. The CDR3 sequence is 15 residues long. CDR3 bases: TGTGCCAGCAGCATATGGACAGGGAGAGGTTCACCCCTCCACTTT. This codes for CASSIWTGRGSPLHF.

With respect to this clone: A junction end diverges from the germline sequence, so it may reflect a read error. The rearrangement links TRBV6-2 or TRBV6-3 to TRBJ1-2, with D perhaps TRBD1 (5 bases). Germline CDR1 is MNHEY and CDR2 is SVGEGT. The CDR3 spans 14 residues. The CDR3 coding sequence is TGTGCCAGCACTTACTTGGAGACAGCAAATGGCTACACCTTC. This translates into CASTYLETANGYTF.

V is TRBV9 and J is TRBJ2-7; D uncertain. This CDR3 has 15 residues. V was clipped by 0 bases and J by 2 bases, with 12 bases between them. Germline CDR1 is SGDLS and CDR2 is YYNGEE. DNA of the CDR3: TGTGCCAGCAGCGTAGGTCCCCGCGGAACCTACGAGCAGTACTTC. Translation gives CASSVGPRGTYEQYF.

This clone appeared once. The chain recombines TRBV30 with TRBJ1-6; tentative D call: TRBD1 (6 bases). The CDR3 runs 15 residues. The germline CDR1 and CDR2 sequences are GTSNPN and SVGIG (reference sequence). Trimming took 3 bases from V and 5 from J, leaving 14 bases between them. For the CDR3, the DNA is TGTGCCTGGAGACTTTCCGGGACAAATAATTCACCCCTCCACTTT. Its translation is CAWRLSGTNNSPLHF.

The chain recombines TRBV19 with TRBJ2-7; 8 bases fit TRBD1. Trimming removed 2 bases from V and 5 bases from J; junction bases left unmatched: 5. The germline V gene has CDR1 LNHDA and CDR2 SQIVND (reference sequence). The CDR3 has 14 amino acids. CDR3 sequence: CASSIMGQDHEQYF. In DNA form, the CDR3 reads TGTGCCAGTAGTATAATGGGACAGGACCACGAGCAGTACTTC.

This chain joins TRBV5-4 and TRBJ2-1, with 10 bases matching TRBD2. This CDR3 contains 16 residues. V gave up 1 base and J gave up 7 bases; unmatched junction bases: 8. Germline V gene data show CDR1 as SGHNT and CDR2 as YYREEE (reference sequence). CDR3 nucleotides: TGTGCCAGCAGCTTGTTTAAGCGGGGGGGCGGGAATGAGCAGTTCTTC. This gives the protein CASSLFKRGGGNEQFF.

The chain employs TRBV3-1 (or the pseudogene TRBV3-2) and TRBJ2-7; TRBD2 matches at 9 bases. The CDR3 contains 16 residues. The trim removed 4 bases at V and 4 bases at J, leaving 11 bases unmatched. CDR1 LGHDT and CDR2 YNNKEL come from the germline V gene (reference sequence). CDR3 sequence (DNA): TGTGCCAGCAGCCTTTCCGTGGCGGGGGGGTTTTACGAGCAGTACTTC. Translating it yields CASSLSVAGGFYEQYF.

This sequence joins TRBV5-1 and TRBJ1-1; 7 bases map to TRBD1. This CDR3 contains 14 residues. Per germline, CDR1 SGHRS and CDR2 YFSETQ. The ends lost 4 bases at V and 7 bases at J; junction bases unmatched: 10. The CDR3 protein is CASSQVGWDSEAFF. Written as DNA, the CDR3 is TGCGCCAGCAGCCAAGTAGGATGGGACAGTGAAGCTTTCTTT.

The V gene is TRBV28, the J gene TRBJ1-2, with unresolved D. The germline V gene has CDR1 MDHEN and CDR2 SYDVKM. Trimming took off 6 bases at V and 8 bases at J, with 10 bases between the two ends. This CDR3 spans 11 amino acids. CDR3 nucleotides: TGTGCCAGCAGCCCCCGTGTCGGCTACACCTTC. As protein: CASSPRVGYTF.

The rearrangement uses TRBV7-9 and TRBJ2-7, with 7 bases identical to TRBD1. CDR1 is SEHNR, CDR2 FQNEAQ, per germline (reference sequence). The CDR3 is 16 amino acids. The V gene end was trimmed by 6 bases and the J gene end by 4 bases; junction bases not matched to a gene: 15. CDR3 DNA sequence: TGTGCCAGCAGAAGATTGGCCGGGACAGAATCATACGAGCAGTACTTC. Its translation is CASRRLAGTESYEQYF.

This clone was detected once. The chain recombines TRBV19 with TRBJ1-1; the D gene is possibly TRBD1 (5 bases). Germline loops: CDR1 LNHDA, CDR2 SQIVND (reference sequence). CDR3 size: 14 residues. V shed 4 bases and J shed 8 bases, with 17 bases lying between them. In DNA, the CDR3 is TGTGCCAGTAGTAAGGGGAATAACGAGGTGGAAGCTTTCTTT. Translating it yields CASSKGNNEVEAFF. Full variable domain (outside the CDR3, taken from reference TRBV19 and TRBJ1-1): DGGITQSPKYLFRKEGQNVTLSCEQNLNHDAMYWYRQDPGQGLRLIYYSQIVNDFQKGDIAEGYSVSREKKESFPLTVTSAQKNPTAFYLCASSKGNNEVEAFFGQGTRLTVV.

The chain joins TRBV19 to TRBJ1-5; D may be TRBD1 (6 bases). The CDR3 totals 15 residues. V lost 6 bases and J 0 bases, leaving 12 bases between the germline ends. Germline CDR1 LNHDA, CDR2 SQIVND (reference sequence). The CDR3: CASRRGHPSNQPQHF. CDR3 DNA sequence: TGTGCCAGTAGAAGGGGACACCCTAGCAATCAGCCCCAGCATTTT.

The CDR3 sequence: CASSHRERGWYNEQFF. The CDR3 coding sequence is TGTGCCAGCAGCCACCGGGAGAGGGGCTGGTACAATGAGCAGTTCTTC. This chain connects TRBV4-2 to TRBJ2-1; possibly TRBD2 for D (6 bases). V was cut by 3 bases and J by 4 bases, with 16 bases left in between. Germline values: CDR1 LGHNA, CDR2 YNFKEQ. The CDR3 runs 16 residues.

J is TRBJ1-1 and V is TRBV9; TRBD1 agrees at 8 bases. The CDR3 is 13 amino acids. Germline V gene lookup returns CDR1 SGDLS and CDR2 YYNGEE. With V trimmed by 0 bases and J by 6 bases, 1 base remained unmatched. The CDR3 DNA is TGTGCCAGCAGCGTAGTGACAGGGGCTGAAGCTTTCTTT. It yields the protein CASSVVTGAEAFF.

The CDR3 spells CASSSVGLGSTDTQYF. CDR3 bases: TGTGCCAGCAGTTCGGTGGGACTTGGGAGCACAGATACGCAGTATTTT. The chain joins TRBV28 to TRBJ2-3; the D gene is possibly TRBD2 (6 bases). The germline V gene has CDR1 MDHEN and CDR2 SYDVKM. Trimming left V 4 bases short and J 0 bases short, with 14 bases between. The CDR3 loop spans 16 amino acids. Drawing the rest from reference TRBV28 and TRBJ2-3, the complete variable domain is DVKVTQSSRYLVKRTGEKVFLECVQDMDHENMFWYRQDPGLGLRLIYFSYDVKMKEKGDIPEGYSVSREKKERFSLILESASTNQTSMYLCASSSVGLGSTDTQYFGPGTRLTVL.

The rearrangement links TRBV7-6 to TRBJ2-3; 13 positions match TRBD2. Germline V gene lookup returns CDR1 SGHVS and CDR2 FNYEAQ. The CDR3 consists of 18 residues. V lost 1 base and J lost 0; bases outside the gene matches: 4. The CDR3, as DNA: TGTGCCAGCAGCTTAGTCCGGACTAGCGGGGGAAGCACAGATACGCAGTATTTT. As protein: CASSLVRTSGGSTDTQYF. Full variable domain (remainder filled in from reference TRBV7-6 and TRBJ2-3): GAGVSQSPRYKVTKRGQDVALRCDPISGHVSLYWYRQALGQGPEFLTYFNYEAQQDKSGLPNDRFSAERPEGSISTLTIQRTEQRDSAMYRCASSLVRTSGGSTDTQYFGPGTRLTVL.

This chain uses TRBV18 with TRBJ2-7; 7 bases fit TRBD1. Trimming at V came to 4 bases and at J to 2 bases, leaving 2 bases not matched to a gene. Germline V gene sequence: CDR1 KGHSH, CDR2 LQKENI. The CDR3 loop spans 13 amino acids. CDR3 nucleotides: TGTGCCAGCTCACGGGACAGTACCTACGAGCAGTACTTC. This codes for CASSRDSTYEQYF.

This chain uses TRBV12-5 with TRBJ2-3; 13 bases are shared with TRBD2. CDR1 LGHNT and CDR2 FRNRAP come from the germline V gene. The CDR3 contains 16 residues. J gave up 4 bases and V 6 bases, and 7 bases lay outside the gene matches. The CDR3, as DNA: TGTGCTAGTGGCCTCAGACTAGCGGGGGGACCAGATACGCAGTATTTT. The encoded protein is CASGLRLAGGPDTQYF.